The present T cell receptor (beta chain) was sequenced within a study of cytomegalovirus exposure and HLA in healthy donors. The study, taken as a whole, reports: Some highly shared sequence variants likely arose as a pipeline artifact. Follow-up analysis later connected one missense variant in DCLRE1C with trimming of TCR beta V- and J-genes.

V was cut by 3 bases and J by 3 bases, with 17 bases left in between. From germline, CDR1 is SEHNR and CDR2 FQNEAQ (reference sequence). There are 16 residues in the CDR3. Comments on this clone: The antigen is undetermined.

Amplification used 60 Vbeta primers and 13 Jbeta primers. Clones were sequenced by immunoSEQ multiplex PCR, and TCRdb holds only the in-frame ones, with some missing. This sample has nearly 200,000 clones; approximately 78% occur once, and the top ten carry 6.5%. The sequence was collected from a woman between 50 and 59 years old in good health and CMV-seropositive. What was sequenced was PBMCs. The rearrangement uses TRBV7-9 and TRBJ1-1, with D perhaps matching TRBD1 (5 bases). In DNA, the CDR3 is TGTGCCAGCAGCTTGCAGTGGGGGGGACCCGACACTGAAGCTTTCTTT. This sequence encodes CASSLQWGGPDTEAFF.